This TCR beta chain was identified during a study of blood T cell repertoires in COVID-19. Whole-study context: Material from acute and convalescent COVID-19 was sourced from the United States, Italy and Spain. In each case, the material was cDNA or gDNA derived from T cells, B-cell-depleted T cells, or PBMCs.

Followed longitudinally, the Seattle patients had been enrolled during active infection. Original processing notes: How many nucleated cells were present was estimated from reference gene primer amplification. Using immunoSEQ multiplex PCR, the repertoire was profiled, and TCRdb retains in-frame clones only, with some absent. Clonal size and the V and J genes are those of that table, whereas D and trimming came from the DNA. The sample records some 120,000 clones, roughly 90% being singletons. The sequenced sample was peripheral blood. The TCR sequence derives from a man in his 60s with COVID-19, enrolled during active disease.

CDR3: CAWSLEDRGGEKLFF. As DNA, the CDR3 is TGTGCCTGGAGCCTAGAGGACAGGGGCGGCGAAAAACTGTTTTTT. The chain couples TRBV30 to TRBJ1-4; 9 nucleotides agree with TRBD1. The length of the CDR3 is 15 residues. Germline assignment: CDR1 GTSNPN and CDR2 SVGIG (reference sequence). Trimming cost V 3 bases and J 8 bases; bases outside gene matches: 10. Filled out from reference TRBV30 and TRBJ1-4, the complete variable domain reads SQTIHQWPATLVQPVGSPLSLECTVEGTSNPNLYWYRQAAGRGLQLLFYSVGIGQISSEVPQNLSASRPQDRQFILSSKKLLLSDSGFYLCAWSLEDRGGEKLFFGSGTQLSVL.